The 19 T cell receptor beta chains reported below all come from one sample, sequenced in a study of siplizumab effects on memory and regulatory T cells. Data came from immunoSEQ multiplex PCR; TCRdb stores just in-frame clones and leaves some out. The table shows more than 95,000 clones, with over 90% occurring only once. The sequenced sample consisted of Tregs sorted from blood. Every receptor here comes from a human donor in good health.

The chain couples TRBV5-1 to TRBJ2-2; D call uncertain. Germline CDR1 reads SGHRS; CDR2 reads YFSETQ. This CDR3 has 14 amino acids. Trimming took 5 bases from V and 1 from J, leaving 9 bases between them. The CDR3 loop is CASRRELNTGELFF. The CDR3 coding sequence is TGCGCCAGCAGGAGAGAATTGAACACCGGGGAGCTGTTTTTT. Drawing the rest from reference TRBV5-1 and TRBJ2-2, the complete variable domain is KAGVTQTPRYLIKTRGQQVTLSCSPISGHRSVSWYQQTPGQGLQFLFEYFSETQRNKGNFPGRFSGRQFSNSRSEMNVSTLELGDSALYLCASRRELNTGELFFGEGSRLTVL.

The chain employs TRBV11-2 and TRBJ2-7, with TRBD2 identical over 15 bases. This CDR3 contains 19 residues. Germline V gives CDR1 SGHAT, CDR2 FQNNGV. The ends lost 8 bases at V and 6 bases at J; junction bases unmatched: 20. The CDR3 reads CASGLNWTSGGVSVSEQYF. CDR3 nucleotides: TGTGCCAGCGGTCTGAACTGGACTAGCGGGGGGGTTTCGGTCTCCGAGCAGTACTTC.

This clone was detected only once. This rearrangement joins TRBV9 to TRBJ1-5; D is ambiguous. There are 15 residues in the CDR3. V lost 3 bases, J lost 0 bases, and 10 bases lay in between. Germline V gene sequence: CDR1 SGDLS, CDR2 YYNGEE. The CDR3 protein is CASSEGPYSNQPQHF. CDR3 bases: TGTGCCAGCAGCGAAGGACCCTATAGCAATCAGCCCCAGCATTTT.

There are a few counts of this clone. The CDR3: CAWSLLEGEKLFF. DNA for the CDR3: TGTGCCTGGAGCCTATTAGAGGGGGAAAAACTGTTTTTT. The chain has TRBV30 and TRBJ1-4; the D gene is possibly TRBD1 (5 bases). This CDR3 contains 13 residues. The germline V gene has CDR1 GTSNPN and CDR2 SVGIG (reference sequence). V lost 3 bases and J 8 bases, leaving 13 bases between the germline ends.

The chain employs TRBV5-1 and TRBJ2-2; tentative D call: TRBD2 (5 bases). The germline V gene has CDR1 SGHRS and CDR2 YFSETQ. V was trimmed by 0 bases and J by 8 bases, leaving 20 bases between them. There are 17 residues in the CDR3. CDR3 region: CASSLGESQLIRGELFF. The CDR3 DNA is TGCGCCAGCAGCTTGGGGGAGTCACAACTTATTCGGGGGGAGCTGTTTTTT.

The chain recombines TRBV9 with TRBJ1-4, with D possibly matching TRBD1 (6 bases). The CDR3 runs 15 residues. The germline CDR1 and CDR2 sequences are SGDLS and YYNGEE. V lost 4 bases, J lost 8 bases, and 18 bases lay in between. The chain's CDR3 is CASSTAGTPTEKLFF. The CDR3 nucleotides are TGTGCCAGCAGCACCGCCGGGACACCGACCGAAAAACTGTTTTTT.

The chain joins TRBV30 to TRBJ2-3; 8 nucleotides line up with TRBD2. With 0 bases clipped from V and 4 bases from J, the junction kept 18 bases outside the gene matches. The CDR3 is made up of 19 amino acids. Per the germline V gene, CDR1 is GTSNPN and CDR2 is SVGIG (reference sequence). CDR3 in amino acids: CAWSVPWSGGGRIADTQYF. CDR3 coding DNA: TGTGCCTGGAGTGTACCGTGGTCTGGGGGCGGGAGGATCGCAGATACGCAGTATTTT. Looking up the rest from reference TRBV30 and TRBJ2-3 gives the full variable domain: SQTIHQWPATLVQPVGSPLSLECTVEGTSNPNLYWYRQAAGRGLQLLFYSVGIGQISSEVPQNLSASRPQDRQFILSSKKLLLSDSGFYLCAWSVPWSGGGRIADTQYFGPGTRLTVL.

The CDR3 is CASSQGHRYTF. In DNA form, the CDR3 reads TGTGCCAGCAGTCAAGGACATAGATACACCTTC. The chain carries TRBV6-5 and TRBJ1-2; D is perhaps TRBD1 (5 bases). The CDR3 is 11 amino acids. CDR1 and CDR2 (germline): MNHEY, SVGAGI. Trimming took 5 bases from V and 11 from J, leaving 12 bases between them.

The V gene is TRBV12-5, the J gene TRBJ2-7, with TRBD2 identical over 12 bases. V was pared by 1 base and J by 7 bases, with 2 bases of the junction left unmatched. The CDR3 is 14 amino acids. Germline CDR1 reads LGHNT; CDR2 reads FRNRAP. CDR3 nucleotides: TGTGCTAGTGGTTTGGGACTAGCGGGGGAAGAGCAGTACTTC. It codes for CASGLGLAGEEQYF.

The V gene is TRBV2, the J gene TRBJ1-5, with a possible D match to TRBD1 (5 bases). Deletions cut 5 bases from V and 5 bases from J, with 7 bases between. The germline V gene has CDR1 SNHLY and CDR2 FYNNEI. The CDR3 spans 12 residues. CDR3 sequence reads: CASSPQDQPQHF. For the CDR3, the DNA is TGTGCCAGCAGTCCACAGGATCAGCCCCAGCATTTT.

This rearrangement joins TRBV6-1 to TRBJ1-6; 9 bases agree with TRBD1. V was clipped by 4 bases and J by 0 bases; unmatched bases: 7. This CDR3 is 18 amino acids long. Germline V CDR1 and CDR2: MNHNS, SASEGT. The DNA for the CDR3 is TGTGCCAGCAGTGTGGGGACAGGGTCTAGCTCCTATAATTCACCCCTCCACTTT. It codes for CASSVGTGSSSYNSPLHF.

The chain has TRBV29-1 and TRBJ1-1; no reliable D call. The CDR3 loop spans 12 amino acids. The germline V gene has CDR1 SQVTM and CDR2 ANQGSEA. The ends were cut back, 4 bases at V and 6 bases at J, with 12 bases in the middle. This CDR3 is CSVVPPEPEAFF. In DNA form, the CDR3 reads TGCAGCGTTGTTCCCCCCGAGCCTGAAGCTTTCTTT.

V usage is TRBV2 and J usage is TRBJ1-5, with 7 bases lining up with TRBD1. Trimming removed 6 bases from V and 4 bases from J; junction bases left unmatched: 9. In germline, CDR1 is SNHLY, CDR2 FYNNEI. The CDR3 is made up of 15 amino acids. The CDR3: CASSERQGPNQPQHF. The CDR3 nucleotides are TGTGCCAGCAGCGAGAGACAGGGACCTAATCAGCCCCAGCATTTT. The full variable domain, in which reference TRBV2 and TRBJ1-5 provide the parts outside the CDR3, is EPEVTQTPSHQVTQMGQEVILRCVPISNHLYFYWYRQILGQKVEFLVSFYNNEISEKSEIFDDQFSVERPDGSNFTLKIRSTKLEDSAMYFCASSERQGPNQPQHFGDGTRLSIL.

V and J are TRBV5-4 and TRBJ2-2; D is perhaps TRBD1 (5 bases). Germline lookup yields CDR1 SGHNT and CDR2 YYREEE (reference sequence). CDR3 length equals 15 residues. The ends were cut back, 0 bases at V and 0 bases at J, with 6 bases in the middle. The CDR3 spells CASSLGTTNTGELFF. The CDR3 nucleotides read TGTGCCAGCAGCTTGGGGACAACGAACACCGGGGAGCTGTTTTTT. The full variable domain, with the rest looked up from reference TRBV5-4 and TRBJ2-2, is ETGVTQSPTHLIKTRGQQVTLRCSSQSGHNTVSWYQQALGQGPQFIFQYYREEENGRGNFPPRFSGLQFPNYSSELNVNALELDDSALYLCASSLGTTNTGELFFGEGSRLTVL.

V usage is TRBV18 and J usage is TRBJ2-7; D perhaps matches TRBD1 (5 bases). Trimming took 3 bases from V and 5 from J, leaving 5 bases between them. The CDR3 has 11 residues. Per germline, CDR1 KGHSH and CDR2 LQKENI. CDR3 loop: CASSPTDEQYF. The CDR3 DNA sequence: TGTGCCAGCTCACCGACAGACGAGCAGTACTTC.

Only one count was recorded for this clone. J is TRBJ2-7 and V is TRBV6-5, with D perhaps matching TRBD2 (6 bases). Trimming removed 6 bases at V and 9 bases at J, with 21 bases between. CDR1 is MNHEY and CDR2 is SVGAGI in the germline V gene. This CDR3 spans 14 amino acids. The DNA for the CDR3 is TGTGCCAGCAGGCCCGCGGCTAGCGTTGAAGTGCAGTACTTC. This translates into CASRPAASVEVQYF.

The rearrangement links TRBV30 to TRBJ1-3; D is possibly TRBD1 (6 bases). The CDR3 covers 17 residues. The germline V gene has CDR1 GTSNPN and CDR2 SVGIG (reference sequence). The V end was cut by 4 bases, the J end by 5 bases, with 24 bases between. This CDR3 is CAWTGGLTVWLRNTIYF. CDR3 in DNA: TGTGCCTGGACGGGGGGCCTTACCGTCTGGTTGAGAAACACCATATATTTT.

The chain uses TRBV11-3 and TRBJ1-3, with D uncertain. The CDR3 sequence is 15 residues long. The V gene's germline CDR1 is SGHNT and CDR2 YENEEA. The ends were cut back, 3 bases at V and 3 bases at J, with 12 bases in the middle. In DNA, the CDR3 is TGTGCCAGCAGCTTCAGGAAGCTAGGTGGAAACACCATATATTTT. It is translated as CASSFRKLGGNTIYF.

The chain carries TRBV5-1 and TRBJ2-7; 8 nucleotides line up with TRBD2. V was pared by 4 bases and J by 3 bases, with 15 bases of the junction left unmatched. This CDR3 has 17 residues. Germline lookup yields CDR1 SGHRS and CDR2 YFSETQ. DNA of the CDR3: TGCGCCAGCAGCGCTCCCGGGACTAGAGGATGGGGCTACGAGCAGTACTTC. This codes for CASSAPGTRGWGYEQYF.